The rows below give T cell receptor beta chains drawn from one sample of a study of human T cells and chemical hapten exposure. MiXCR, run by TCRdb on the RACE reads, gives a single entry per CDR3 protein. This sample has just over 70,000 distinct CDR3 sequences; around 10% occur once, and the top ten carry 1.4%. The source material was whole blood, sampled in connection with sensitization to the hapten diphenylcyclopropenone (DPC). The source of these receptors is a woman in her fifties or sixties with alopecia areata. Some clones in this sample may be carry-over from other donors' samples. CDR3s include the opening cysteine and the closing phenylalanine or tryptophan. A D gene is named only where the DNA matches it firmly. The size field is filled for only some rows; it gives once, few, many or a size class.

clone size	V gene	J gene	D gene	CDR3 DNA	CDR3 protein
.	TRBV9	TRBJ2-7	.	TGTGCCAGCAGCGTAGGGATAGGGTACGAGCAGTACTTC	CASSVGIGYEQYF
.	TRBV4-1	TRBJ1-1	.	TGCGCCAGCAGCGCAGGGGCCAGCCTGAACACTGAAGCTTTCTTT	CASSAGASLNTEAFF
.	TRBV6-5	TRBJ1-1	TRBD1	TGTGCCAGCAGTTCCGCCCAGACAGGGGCTGAAGCTTTCTTT	CASSSAQTGAEAFF
many	TRBV29-1	TRBJ2-2	.	TGCAGCGTTGAGGGACCCACGAACACCGGGGAGCTGTTTTTT	CSVEGPTNTGELFF
.	TRBV3-1	TRBJ2-1	TRBD2	TGTGCCAGCAGCCACGGACTAGCAAACTACAATGAGCAGTTCTTC	CASSHGLANYNEQFF
many	TRBV28	TRBJ1-2	TRBD1	TGTGCCAGCAGTCGGGACAGGGTGGGCTATGGCTACACCTTC	CASSRDRVGYGYTF
many	TRBV29-1	TRBJ1-4	.	TGCAGCGTTGAACCGACGGGAAATGAAAAACTGTTTTTT	CSVEPTGNEKLFF
many	TRBV6-2/TRBV6-3	TRBJ1-1	.	TGTGCCAGCAGCGACAGGACTGCGGCCACTGAAGCTTTCTTT	CASSDRTAATEAFF
many	TRBV18	TRBJ2-5	.	TGTGCCAGCTCCCTTGGGGAAGAGACCCAGTACTTC	CASSLGEETQYF
.	TRBV5-1	TRBJ1-1	.	TGCACCAGCAGCTCCGGACTCATGAACACTGAAGCTTTCTTT	CTSSSGLMNTEAFF
many	TRBV6-6	TRBJ2-7	.	TGTGCCAGCAGTTCCCGATATGGCCTCGAGCAGTACTTC	CASSSRYGLEQYF
many	TRBV20-1	TRBJ2-7	.	TGCAGTGCTAGAGATTTAGGGGACGAGCAGTACTTC	CSARDLGDEQYF
few	TRBV27	TRBJ2-3	.	TGTGCCAGCAGTTCGCCGGGACGCTTGCGCACAGATACGCAGTATTTT	CASSSPGRLRTDTQYF
many	TRBV4-1	TRBJ2-5	.	TGCGCCAGCAGCCTGGGGGTGAATCAAGAGACCCAGTACTTC	CASSLGVNQETQYF
few	TRBV14	TRBJ2-7	.	TGTGCCAGCAGCCAAGTGGTGGGAGAGCAGTACTTC	CASSQVVGEQYF
few	TRBV11-2	TRBJ1-2	TRBD1	TGTGCCAGCAGCCCCCCGGGGACAGGGGGTGGCTACACCTTC	CASSPPGTGGGYTF
many	TRBV28	TRBJ2-3	.	TGTGCCAGCACGTGGACTAGCACAGATACGCAGTATTTT	CASTWTSTDTQYF
many	TRBV7-9	TRBJ2-3	.	TGTGCCAGCAGCTACGGGTTCGGTGATACGCAGTATTTT	CASSYGFGDTQYF
.	TRBV3-2	TRBJ1-5	.	TGTGCCAGCAGCCAAGAAAAGGGGGAAAAAGGCAATCAGCCCCAGCATTTT	CASSQEKGEKGNQPQHF
few	TRBV7-9	TRBJ1-1	.	TGTGCCAGCAGCTTGTCGGGGGCTGAAGCTTTCTTT	CASSLSGAEAFF
many	TRBV7-6	TRBJ2-5	.	TGTGCCAGCAGCTCCGGGAAAGAGACCCAGTACTTC	CASSSGKETQYF
many	TRBV18	TRBJ1-1	TRBD1	TGTGCCAGCTCAAAGACAGGGCCGAACACTGAAGCTTTCTTT	CASSKTGPNTEAFF
many	TRBV7-2	TRBJ2-3	.	TGTGCCAGCAGCTTATCTAGTTCAGATACGCAGTATTTT	CASSLSSSDTQYF
.	TRBV29-1	TRBJ2-7	TRBD1	TGCAGCGTTGGGGACAGGGACTACGAGCAGTACTTC	CSVGDRDYEQYF
.	TRBV29-1	TRBJ2-7	.	TGCAGCGTCCAGATGGTAGCGAGGGAGCAGTACTTC	CSVQMVAREQYF
.	TRBV12-3/TRBV12-4	TRBJ2-2	.	TGTGCCAGCAGCCTCAGGGGAACCGGGGAGCTGTTTTTT	CASSLRGTGELFF
medium-sized	TRBV28	TRBJ2-3	TRBD1	TGTGCCAGCATGGGACAGACAGATACGCAGTATTTT	CASMGQTDTQYF
.	TRBV5-1	TRBJ2-7	TRBD2	TGCGCCAGCAGGGAGGAAGCGGGATCCTCCCACGAGCAGTACTTC	CASREEAGSSHEQYF
few	TRBV2	TRBJ1-2	.	TGTGCCAGCAGGGCCGGCGGCCCCTATGGCTACACCTTC	CASRAGGPYGYTF
few	TRBV18	TRBJ2-2	.	TGTGCCAGCTCATTGAGCGGAGGGAACACCGGGGAGCTGTTTTTT	CASSLSGGNTGELFF
many	TRBV6-2/TRBV6-3	TRBJ1-1	.	TGTGCCAGCAGCCTTTCACAGGAGAACACTGAAGCTTTCTTT	CASSLSQENTEAFF
.	TRBV29-1	TRBJ2-1	.	TGCAGCGTTGAGACGGTCCATGAGCAGTTCTTC	CSVETVHEQFF
.	TRBV29-1	TRBJ2-3	.	TGCAGCGCCGGACCCCCAGGTCTCACAGATACGCAGTATTTT	CSAGPPGLTDTQYF
many	TRBV18	TRBJ1-1	.	TGTGCCAGCTCACCACCGGGAGGCGGCAGGAAAGCTTTCTTT	CASSPPGGGRKAFF
.	TRBV12-3/TRBV12-4	TRBJ2-1	TRBD1	TGTGCCAGCAGTTTACATACGGGACAGGGGTTGAATGAGCAGTTCTTC	CASSLHTGQGLNEQFF
.	TRBV28	TRBJ1-5	.	TGTGCCAGCAGTTTGGTCCAGGGCAATCAGCCCCAGCATTTT	CASSLVQGNQPQHF
.	TRBV29-1	TRBJ2-7	.	TGCAGCGTTACGGAGAGCGAGCAGTACTTC	CSVTESEQYF
many	TRBV12-3/TRBV12-4	TRBJ1-3	.	TGTGCCAGCAGTCTCAGGTACTCTGGAAACACCATATATTTT	CASSLRYSGNTIYF
few	TRBV7-6	TRBJ2-3	TRBD2	TGTGCCAGCAGCCCTGAGACTAGCGGGAGTAGGGTTACGCAGTATTTT	CASSPETSGSRVTQYF
.	TRBV5-4	TRBJ2-4	.	TGTGCCAGCAGCTTTCTCGGCAAAAACATTCAGTACTTC	CASSFLGKNIQYF
.	TRBV28	TRBJ2-2	.	TGTGCCAGCAGTTCACCCCCGGCAGGCGGGGAGCTGTTTTTT	CASSSPPAGGELFF